What follows are 23 T cell receptor beta chains derived from one specimen sequenced in a study of shared clonotypes between healthy human individuals. TCRdb's table, derived via immunoSEQ multiplex PCR, lists solely in-frame clones and lacks some. The sample yields roughly 1,500,000 clones, approximately 98% seen once. The material sequenced was naive CD4+ T cells sorted from blood. Regarding subset: CD45RA+ positively selected. The receptor source for this set is a man under 40 in good health.

The chain recombines TRBV7-2 with TRBJ1-5, with unresolved D. Germline V gives CDR1 SGHTA, CDR2 FQGNSA. V was shortened by 5 bases and J by 7 bases, with 18 bases between the two germline ends. The CDR3 totals 15 residues. CDR3 in DNA: TGTGCCAGCAGCCCCCCCGCGGCGGGTGGGCAGCCCCAGCATTTT. Its translation: CASSPPAAGGQPQHF.

V usage is TRBV28 and J usage is TRBJ2-3; D is ambiguous. Germline CDR1 and CDR2: MDHEN and SYDVKM. Trimming took off 3 bases at V and 5 bases at J, with 12 bases between the two ends. The CDR3 runs 14 residues. This CDR3 is CASSFENPLDTQYF. The CDR3 DNA reads TGTGCCAGCAGTTTCGAGAACCCGTTAGATACGCAGTATTTT.

The chain combines TRBV5-8 with TRBJ2-4; 9 bases line up with TRBD1. The V gene's germline CDR1 is SGHTS and CDR2 YDEGEE. The CDR3 length is 15 residues. V lost 2 bases to trimming and J lost 9 bases; unmatched junction nucleotides: 9. CDR3 sequence: CASSLLPGQGGIQYF. The DNA of the CDR3 is TGTGCCAGCAGCTTACTGCCGGGACAGGGCGGCATTCAGTACTTC.

CDR3 DNA: TGTGCGATCAGCCGATCCCAGGGGGACGATACGCAGTATTTT. It codes for CAISRSQGDDTQYF. V is TRBV4-2 and J is TRBJ2-3, with 7 bases matching TRBD1. The germline gives CDR1 LGHNA, CDR2 YNFKEQ. CDR3 length: 14 amino acids.

This chain links TRBV6-6 with TRBJ2-1, with D unresolved. From germline, CDR1 is MNHNY and CDR2 SVGAGI (reference sequence). The CDR3 has 12 amino acids. The V gene lost 7 bases and the J gene lost 7 bases, with 11 bases spanning the gap. The CDR3 coding sequence is TGTGCCAGCACCGTGATGGGAAATGAGCAGTTCTTC. This codes for CASTVMGNEQFF.

The CDR3 reads CASSYPRGGRAYGYTF. CDR3 bases: TGTGCCAGCAGTTACCCCCGTGGAGGGCGAGCCTATGGCTACACCTTC. This chain links TRBV6-5 with TRBJ1-2; D remains ambiguous. Germline CDR1 MNHEY, CDR2 SVGAGI. Trimming took 2 bases from V and 4 from J, leaving 17 bases between them. The CDR3 covers 16 residues.

The CDR3 DNA follows: TGTGCCAGCAGCCGGAGACAGGGGTCCTATGAGCAGTTCTTC. Its translation is CASSRRQGSYEQFF. The V call is TRBV5-6, the J call TRBJ2-1, with 8 nucleotides matching TRBD1. CDR1 is SGHDT, CDR2 YYEEEE, per germline. The J segment lost 8 bases and the V segment lost 4 bases, leaving 8 bases of the junction unmatched. The CDR3 extends over 14 amino acids.

The gene calls are TRBV7-2 and TRBJ2-7; a weak D match, TRBD1 (5 bases). CDR1 SGHTA and CDR2 FQGNSA come from the germline V gene. The V gene lost 5 bases and the J gene lost 0 bases, with 14 bases spanning the gap. The CDR3 has 15 amino acids. DNA of the CDR3: TGTGCCAGCAGCATTAGACAGACGAGCTCCTACGAGCAGTACTTC. Protein sequence: CASSIRQTSSYEQYF.

This chain joins TRBV19 and TRBJ1-5, with 9 bases that match TRBD1. Unmatched junction bases numbered 10, after V lost 6 bases and J lost 4 bases. The CDR3 length is 16 residues. Germline values: CDR1 LNHDA, CDR2 SQIVND (reference sequence). The CDR3 nucleotides are TGTGCCAGTAGCCGAAGGCAGGGACAGGGTAATCAGCCCCAGCATTTT. This translates into CASSRRQGQGNQPQHF.

This chain connects TRBV5-8 to TRBJ2-7, with 11 positions matching TRBD1. CDR1 is SGHTS and CDR2 is YDEGEE in the germline V gene. The junction had 8 bases not matched to a gene; V was cut back by 4 bases and J by 5 bases. The CDR3 runs to 15 residues. As DNA, the CDR3 is TGTGCCAGCAGCCTTGGACAGGGGGCAAAGAACGAGCAGTACTTC. It specifies CASSLGQGAKNEQYF.

This rearrangement joins TRBV11-3 to TRBJ1-1, with TRBD1 identical over 7 bases. The V gene's germline CDR1 is SGHNT and CDR2 YENEEA. The CDR3 extends over 13 amino acids. The V segment lost 3 bases and the J segment 11 bases; nucleotides outside the gene matches: 9. CDR3 in amino acids: CASSFDRVSSAFF. CDR3 in DNA: TGTGCCAGCAGCTTTGACAGGGTCTCTTCGGCTTTCTTT.

This clone was found once. The V call is TRBV25-1, the J call TRBJ2-5, with D maybe TRBD1 (6 bases). CDR1 and CDR2 from the germline V gene are MGHDK and SYGVNS. The V gene lost 3 bases and the J gene lost 1 base, with 12 bases spanning the gap. The CDR3 covers 15 residues. CDR3 coding DNA: TGTGCCAGCAGTGACCCAGGGGTCATCCAAGAGACCCAGTACTTC. Protein product: CASSDPGVIQETQYF.

This chain connects TRBV7-3 to TRBJ2-3; D is possibly TRBD2 (6 bases). This CDR3 has 14 amino acids. CDR1 is SGHTA, CDR2 FQGTGA, per germline. Trimming shortened V by 1 base and J by 2 bases, and 7 bases separated the two germline ends. The CDR3 loop reads CASSLRGDTDTQYF. The CDR3 DNA follows: TGTGCCAGCAGCTTAAGGGGGGACACAGATACGCAGTATTTT. Using reference TRBV7-3 and TRBJ2-3 for the parts outside the CDR3, the full variable domain is GAGVSQTPSNKVTEKGKYVELRCDPISGHTALYWYRQSLGQGPEFLIYFQGTGAADDSGLPNDRFFAVRPEGSVSTLKIQRTERGDSAVYLCASSLRGDTDTQYFGPGTRLTVL.

This chain uses TRBV19 with TRBJ2-7, with TRBD2 identical over 9 bases. The V gene end was trimmed by 5 bases and the J gene end by 5 bases; junction bases not matched to a gene: 7. The V gene's germline CDR1 is LNHDA and CDR2 SQIVND (reference sequence). This CDR3 has 14 residues. The CDR3 reads CASSVLAGKNEQYF. CDR3 in DNA: TGTGCCAGTAGTGTCCTAGCGGGGAAAAACGAGCAGTACTTC.

The chain carries TRBV9 and TRBJ2-7, with D possibly being TRBD1 or TRBD2 (7 bases each). CDR3 size: 15 residues. CDR1 SGDLS and CDR2 YYNGEE come from the germline V gene. Trimming cost V 4 bases and J 0 bases, with 14 bases left between them. The CDR3 loop is CASSPRGDSSYEQYF. CDR3 sequence (DNA): TGTGCCAGCAGCCCTCGGGGGGACAGCTCCTACGAGCAGTACTTC.

V and J are TRBV7-2 and TRBJ2-7; D is unresolved. Germline values: CDR1 SGHTA, CDR2 FQGNSA. This CDR3 comprises 11 residues. Trimming left V 5 bases short and J 6 bases short, with 8 bases between. The CDR3, as DNA: TGTGCCAGCAGCCCTCTCTCCGAGCAGTACTTC. The encoded protein is CASSPLSEQYF.

The chain uses TRBV19 and TRBJ2-2; 13 positions match TRBD2. There are 17 residues in the CDR3. Germline V gives CDR1 LNHDA, CDR2 SQIVND (reference sequence). The J segment lost 4 bases and the V segment lost 6 bases, leaving 8 bases of the junction unmatched. The CDR3 nucleotides are TGTGCCAGTAGGCGGACTAGCGGGAGCGGGGGCACCGGGGAGCTGTTTTTT. Amino acids: CASRRTSGSGGTGELFF.

This chain uses TRBV5-1 with TRBJ1-1, with 9 bases aligning to TRBD1. Germline trimming cut 0 bases from V and 4 bases from J; bases unmatched to any gene: 13. The CDR3 extends over 18 amino acids. Germline CDR1 SGHRS, CDR2 YFSETQ. The CDR3: CASSLGGQGRAGSTEAFF. The CDR3 DNA is TGCGCCAGCAGCTTGGGGGGACAGGGACGAGCAGGGAGCACTGAAGCTTTCTTT.

The V and J genes are TRBV5-4 and TRBJ2-7; 9 positions agree with TRBD2. The germline gives CDR1 SGHNT, CDR2 YYREEE (reference sequence). The CDR3 has 14 residues. Trimming at V came to 5 bases and at J to 2 bases, leaving 5 bases not matched to a gene. The CDR3 region has the DNA TGTGCCAGCAGTTCTAGCGGGGTGGCCTACGAGCAGTACTTC. Its protein product is CASSSSGVAYEQYF.

The rearrangement links TRBV6-5 to TRBJ2-1; no reliable D call. The CDR3 contains 16 residues. Trimming pared 2 bases from V and 6 bases from J, leaving 17 bases between. CDR1 MNHEY and CDR2 SVGAGI come from the germline V gene. The CDR3 spells CASSYLIIGLPNEQFF. The CDR3 DNA reads TGTGCCAGCAGTTACCTAATTATCGGCCTTCCCAATGAGCAGTTCTTC.

The rearrangement uses TRBV5-4 and TRBJ2-2, with TRBD1 matching 7 bases. The CDR3 is 16 residues long. The V and J ends lost 0 bases and 4 bases, in that order; junction bases with no gene match: 6. Germline V gene sequence: CDR1 SGHNT, CDR2 YYREEE (reference sequence). The CDR3 loop reads CASSLAKGAGTGELFF. The CDR3 coding sequence is TGTGCCAGCAGCTTGGCCAAGGGGGCGGGCACCGGGGAGCTGTTTTTT. The complete variable domain, with remaining parts taken from reference TRBV5-4 and TRBJ2-2, reads ETGVTQSPTHLIKTRGQQVTLRCSSQSGHNTVSWYQQALGQGPQFIFQYYREEENGRGNFPPRFSGLQFPNYSSELNVNALELDDSALYLCASSLAKGAGTGELFFGEGSRLTVL.

The gene calls are TRBV7-6 and TRBJ2-7; 8 bases map to TRBD2. Germline loops: CDR1 SGHVS, CDR2 FNYEAQ. There are 17 residues in the CDR3. The V and J ends lost 5 bases and 5 bases, in that order; junction bases with no gene match: 17. CDR3 sequence reads: CASSPIAGPSLGHEQYF. In DNA form, the CDR3 reads TGTGCCAGCAGCCCCATAGCGGGACCCTCTCTAGGCCACGAGCAGTACTTC.

V usage is TRBV9 and J usage is TRBJ2-7; D is perhaps TRBD2 (5 bases). The V end lost 0 bases, the J end lost 5 bases, and 15 bases lay between the germline ends. Germline loops: CDR1 SGDLS, CDR2 YYNGEE. The CDR3 sequence is 15 residues long. This CDR3 is CASSVAEDYWDEQYF. The CDR3 coding sequence is TGTGCCAGCAGCGTAGCCGAAGACTACTGGGACGAGCAGTACTTC.